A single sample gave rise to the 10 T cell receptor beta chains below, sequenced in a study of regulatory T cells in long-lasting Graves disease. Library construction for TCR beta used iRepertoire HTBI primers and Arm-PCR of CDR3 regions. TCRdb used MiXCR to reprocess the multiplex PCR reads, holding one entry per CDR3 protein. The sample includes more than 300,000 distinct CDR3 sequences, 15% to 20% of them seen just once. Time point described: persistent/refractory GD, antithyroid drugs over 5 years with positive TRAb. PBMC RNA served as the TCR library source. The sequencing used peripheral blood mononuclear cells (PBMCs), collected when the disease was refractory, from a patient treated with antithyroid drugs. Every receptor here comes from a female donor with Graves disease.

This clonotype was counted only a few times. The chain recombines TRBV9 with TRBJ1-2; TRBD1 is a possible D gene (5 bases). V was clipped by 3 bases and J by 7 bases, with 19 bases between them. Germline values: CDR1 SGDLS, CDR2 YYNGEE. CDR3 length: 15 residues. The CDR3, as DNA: TGTGCCAGCAGCGCTCTCCGCGGCAGGGCCGGTGGCTACACCTTC. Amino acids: CASSALRGRAGGYTF.

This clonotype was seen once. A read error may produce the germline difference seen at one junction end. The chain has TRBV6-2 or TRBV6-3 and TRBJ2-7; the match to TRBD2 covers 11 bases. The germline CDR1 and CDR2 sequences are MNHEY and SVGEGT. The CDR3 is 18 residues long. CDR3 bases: TGTGCCGGCAGTTACGAGTGGGGGACTAGCGGTACTGCCTACGAGCAGTACTTC. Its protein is CAGSYEWGTSGTAYEQYF.

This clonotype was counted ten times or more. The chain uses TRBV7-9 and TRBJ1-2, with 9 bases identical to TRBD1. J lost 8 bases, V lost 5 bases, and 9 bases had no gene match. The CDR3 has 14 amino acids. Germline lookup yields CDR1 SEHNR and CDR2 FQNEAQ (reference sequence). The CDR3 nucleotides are TGTGCCAGCAGCGTCGGGACAGGGCCTCGCGGCTACACCTTC. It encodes CASSVGTGPRGYTF.

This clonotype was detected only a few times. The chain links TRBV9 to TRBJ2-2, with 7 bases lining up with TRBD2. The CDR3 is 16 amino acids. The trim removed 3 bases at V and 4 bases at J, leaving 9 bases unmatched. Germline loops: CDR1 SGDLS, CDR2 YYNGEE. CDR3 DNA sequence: TGTGCCAGCAGCGCTCATGCGGGAGCATCCACCGGGGAGCTGTTTTTT. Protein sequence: CASSAHAGASTGELFF.

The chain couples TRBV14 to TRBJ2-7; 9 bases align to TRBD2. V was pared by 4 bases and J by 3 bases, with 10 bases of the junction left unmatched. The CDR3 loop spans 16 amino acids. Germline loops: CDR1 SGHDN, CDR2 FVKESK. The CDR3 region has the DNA TGTGCCAGCAGCCCCTCGCGTACAGCGGGAGGCTACGAGCAGTACTTC. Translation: CASSPSRTAGGYEQYF.

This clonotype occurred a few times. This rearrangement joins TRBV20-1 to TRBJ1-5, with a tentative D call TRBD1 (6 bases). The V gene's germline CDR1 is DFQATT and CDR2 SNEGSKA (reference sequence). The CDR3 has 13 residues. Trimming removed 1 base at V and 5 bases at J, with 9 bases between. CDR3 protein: CSARVGGDQPQHF. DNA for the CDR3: TGCAGTGCTAGAGTAGGGGGGGATCAGCCCCAGCATTTT.

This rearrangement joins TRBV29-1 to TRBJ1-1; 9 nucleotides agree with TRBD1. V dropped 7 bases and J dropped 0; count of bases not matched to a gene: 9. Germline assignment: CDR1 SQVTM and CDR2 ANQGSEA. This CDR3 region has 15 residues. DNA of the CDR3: TGCAGCGCTGGTCGGGACAGGGCCATGAACACTGAAGCTTTCTTT. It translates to CSAGRDRAMNTEAFF.

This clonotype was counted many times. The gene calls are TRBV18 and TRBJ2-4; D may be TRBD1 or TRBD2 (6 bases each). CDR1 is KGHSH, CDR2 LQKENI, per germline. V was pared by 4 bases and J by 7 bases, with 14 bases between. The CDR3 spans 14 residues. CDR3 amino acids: CASSQQRGANIQYF. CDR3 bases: TGTGCCAGCTCACAACAGAGGGGGGCGAACATTCAGTACTTC.

CDR3 sequence (DNA): TGCGCCAGCAGGGACGGGAGCTCCTACGAGCAGTACTTC. Its translation: CASRDGSSYEQYF. This rearrangement joins TRBV5-1 to TRBJ2-7, with D maybe TRBD2 (6 bases). The CDR3 is made up of 13 amino acids. V was shortened by 5 bases and J by 0 bases, with 9 bases between the two germline ends. Germline loops: CDR1 SGHRS, CDR2 YFSETQ.

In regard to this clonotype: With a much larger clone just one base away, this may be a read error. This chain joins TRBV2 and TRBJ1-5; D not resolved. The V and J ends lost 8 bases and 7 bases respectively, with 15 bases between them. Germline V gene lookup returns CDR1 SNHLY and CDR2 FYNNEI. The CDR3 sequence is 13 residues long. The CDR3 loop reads CASGPRVGQPQHF. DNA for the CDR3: TGTGCCAGCGGCCCCCGCGTGGGCCAGCCCCAGCATTTT.